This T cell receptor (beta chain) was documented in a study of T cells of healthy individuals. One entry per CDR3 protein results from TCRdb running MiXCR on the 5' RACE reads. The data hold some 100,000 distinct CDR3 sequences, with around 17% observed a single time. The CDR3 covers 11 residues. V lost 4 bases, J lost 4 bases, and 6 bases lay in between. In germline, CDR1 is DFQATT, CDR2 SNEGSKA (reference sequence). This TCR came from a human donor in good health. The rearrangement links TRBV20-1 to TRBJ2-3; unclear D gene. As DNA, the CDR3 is TGCAGTGCTACCCCCTCAGATACGCAGTATTTT. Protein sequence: CSATPSDTQYF.